The 11 T cell receptor beta chains presented below share a single source sample, sequenced in a study of blood T cells in healthy people across ages. Sample-barcoded 5' priming and a J-beta primer mix drove a second PCR of roughly 7 to 11 cycles. Via MiXCR, TCRdb re-called the 5' RACE reads, giving one row per CDR3 protein. The profile shows fewer than 800,000 distinct CDR3 sequences, 32% of them singletons. Sequencing was performed on blood. Receptors originate from a woman older than 75 in good health.

The chain recombines TRBV12-3 or TRBV12-4 with TRBJ2-3; D is perhaps TRBD2 (5 bases). The V and J ends lost 10 bases and 15 bases respectively, with 29 bases between them. The CDR3 covers 14 residues. The CDR3 is CATSPLKLTDTEYF. The CDR3 region has the DNA TGTGCCACTAGCCCCCTAAAGCTCACAGATACGGAATATTTT.

The V gene is TRBV20-1, the J gene TRBJ2-1; the match to TRBD2 covers 8 bases. Germline CDR1 is DFQATT and CDR2 is SNEGSKA (reference sequence). The CDR3 contains 15 residues. Trimming cost V 6 bases and J 3 bases; bases outside gene matches: 10. CDR3 region: CSANTLAGHYNEQFF. The DNA for the CDR3 is TGCAGTGCAAATACTCTAGCGGGCCACTACAATGAGCAGTTCTTC.

The chain joins TRBV9 to TRBJ2-7; D gene ambiguous. Germline lookup yields CDR1 SGDLS and CDR2 YYNGEE. This CDR3 has 15 amino acids. Trimming pared 4 bases from V and 3 bases from J, leaving 17 bases between. As DNA, the CDR3 is TGTGCCAGCAGCCGTGATGGATCAAATATCTACGAGCAGTACTTC. Its protein is CASSRDGSNIYEQYF. Drawing the rest from reference TRBV9 and TRBJ2-7, the complete variable domain is DSGVTQTPKHLITATGQRVTLRCSPRSGDLSVYWYQQSLDQGLQFLIQYYNGEERAKGNILERFSAQQFPDLHSELNLSSLELGDSALYFCASSRDGSNIYEQYFGPGTRLTVT.

This clonotype was detected many times. The chain joins TRBV14 to TRBJ2-3; D remains ambiguous. The CDR3 spans 17 residues. The V end lost 2 bases, the J end lost 2 bases, and 17 bases lay between the germline ends. CDR1 and CDR2 (germline): SGHDN, FVKESK. In DNA form, the CDR3 reads TGTGCCAGCAGCCAATGGGTTACAACCACGTTCACAGATACGCAGTATTTT. The encoded protein is CASSQWVTTTFTDTQYF.

This clonotype occurred many times. The V and J genes are TRBV10-3 and TRBJ1-1, with D perhaps TRBD1 (5 bases). The V and J ends lost 3 bases and 4 bases respectively, with 18 bases between them. CDR3 size: 16 residues. Per germline, CDR1 ENHRY and CDR2 SYGVKD. CDR3 loop: CAISDGASGYGTEAFF. DNA of the CDR3: TGTGCCATCAGTGATGGGGCCTCGGGGTATGGCACTGAAGCTTTCTTT.

The CDR3 bases are TGTGCCAGCAGCTCCACTAGCGGAGGAAGCACAGATACGCAGTATTTT. This sequence encodes CASSSTSGGSTDTQYF. This chain connects TRBV5-5 to TRBJ2-3; 8 positions match TRBD2. Looked up from germline, CDR1 is SGHKS and CDR2 is YYEKEE (reference sequence). V was clipped by 3 bases and J by 0 bases; unmatched bases: 6. The CDR3 spans 16 residues.

This clonotype was counted a single time. One base away lies a much larger clone, so this may be a sequencing read error. The V call is TRBV4-3, the J call TRBJ2-5; possibly TRBD2 for D (6 bases). V was clipped by 1 base and J by 11 bases, with 23 bases between them. This CDR3 is 16 amino acids long. Per the germline V gene, CDR1 is LGHNA and CDR2 is YSLEER. CDR3 DNA: TGCGCCAGCAGCCAAGTATCGGGCGGGGTAGACAATGAGCAGTACTTC. The encoded protein is CASSQVSGGVDNEQYF.

This clonotype was detected only a few times. The genes are TRBV7-3 and TRBJ2-1, with a possible D match to TRBD2 (5 bases). The CDR3 loop spans 13 amino acids. The germline gives CDR1 SGHTA, CDR2 FQGTGA. Trimming pared 5 bases from V and 10 bases from J, leaving 15 bases between. The CDR3 DNA follows: TGTGCCAGCAGCCCCACCGGACGGGGAGAGCAGTTCTTC. Amino acid sequence: CASSPTGRGEQFF.

This clonotype showed up just a few times. The genes are TRBV9 and TRBJ2-7; possible D gene TRBD1, 6 bases. V was cut by 2 bases and J by 4 bases, with 10 bases left in between. CDR1 is SGDLS and CDR2 is YYNGEE in the germline V gene. The CDR3 has 13 residues. The CDR3 sequence is CASSVEQGYEQYF. CDR3 bases: TGTGCCAGCAGCGTCGAACAGGGATACGAGCAGTACTTC.

The genes are TRBV6-1 and TRBJ2-3; the match to TRBD1 covers 9 bases. Germline V gene lookup returns CDR1 MNHNS and CDR2 SASEGT. This CDR3 contains 17 residues. The trim removed 7 bases at V and 1 base at J, leaving 12 bases unmatched. The CDR3 loop is CASTAITGGWGTDTQYF. The CDR3, as DNA: TGTGCCAGCACCGCGATAACAGGGGGCTGGGGCACAGATACGCAGTATTTT.

In its sample, this clonotype was seen many times. The chain joins TRBV5-1 to TRBJ2-5, with 9 bases aligning to TRBD1. The CDR3 is made up of 15 amino acids. Germline assignment: CDR1 SGHRS and CDR2 YFSETQ. V lost 0 bases, J lost 2 bases, and 2 bases stayed unmatched. The CDR3 reads CASSLGQGGQETQYF. As DNA, the CDR3 is TGCGCCAGCAGCTTGGGACAGGGGGGGCAAGAGACCCAGTACTTC. The variable domain in full, completed from reference TRBV5-1 and TRBJ2-5, reads KAGVTQTPRYLIKTRGQQVTLSCSPISGHRSVSWYQQTPGQGLQFLFEYFSETQRNKGNFPGRFSGRQFSNSRSEMNVSTLELGDSALYLCASSLGQGGQETQYFGPGTRLLVL.